A single sample is the source of the 31 T cell receptor beta chains below, sequenced in a study of cytomegalovirus exposure and HLA in healthy donors. Sequencing was performed with immunoSEQ multiplex PCR; in TCRdb, only in-frame clones are kept and a portion is missing. The repertoire holds 65,000 to 75,000 clones, with almost 95% as singletons. The sample consisted of PBMCs. The origin of the receptors is a man aged 18 to 30 in good health and CMV-seropositive.

The chain combines TRBV6-5 with TRBJ2-2, with a possible D match to TRBD1 (6 bases). CDR1 MNHEY and CDR2 SVGAGI come from the germline V gene. The V end lost 2 bases, the J end lost 5 bases, and 6 bases lay between the germline ends. The CDR3 sequence is 13 residues long. This CDR3 reads CASSYGTTGELFF. CDR3 nucleotide sequence: TGTGCCAGCAGTTACGGGACAACCGGGGAGCTGTTTTTT.

The rearrangement joins TRBV30 to TRBJ1-3; D remains unclear. Trimming pared 0 bases from V and 0 bases from J, leaving 3 bases between. Germline V lookup: CDR1 GTSNPN, CDR2 SVGIG (reference sequence). The CDR3 extends over 13 amino acids. Here the CDR3 reads CAWSVLSGNTIYF. The CDR3 bases are TGTGCCTGGAGTGTACTCTCTGGAAACACCATATATTTT.

This rearrangement joins TRBV19 to TRBJ1-5, with 12 bases lining up with TRBD1. This CDR3 contains 16 residues. V lost 5 bases to trimming and J lost 5 bases; unmatched junction nucleotides: 7. The germline V gene encodes CDR1 LNHDA and CDR2 SQIVND (reference sequence). The DNA for the CDR3 is TGTGCCAGTAGTTTACGGGGACAGGGGGCGGATCAGCCCCAGCATTTT. Its protein is CASSLRGQGADQPQHF.

The J gene is TRBJ2-4, the V gene TRBV2; a weak D match, TRBD1 (6 bases). V lost 7 bases and J lost 3, with 16 bases in between. Looked up from germline, CDR1 is SNHLY and CDR2 is FYNNEI. The CDR3 has 15 amino acids. The CDR3 bases are TGTGCCAGCACCCTAGAGAGGACAGTCAAAAACATTCAGTACTTC. It specifies CASTLERTVKNIQYF.

The chain carries TRBV19 and TRBJ1-1; D not certain. Per the germline V gene, CDR1 is LNHDA and CDR2 is SQIVND (reference sequence). V gave up 3 bases and J gave up 1 base, with 15 bases separating them. This CDR3 region has 16 residues. The CDR3 region has the DNA TGTGCCAGTAGTATCGACGAGGCCGGCGGGAACACTGAAGCTTTCTTT. Its protein product is CASSIDEAGGNTEAFF.

The CDR3 sequence: CASPTGVSTDTQYF. DNA for the CDR3: TGTGCCAGCCCCACGGGGGTTAGCACAGATACGCAGTATTTT. This rearrangement joins TRBV2 to TRBJ2-3; D perhaps matches TRBD2 (6 bases). CDR3 length: 14 amino acids. Germline V gene sequence: CDR1 SNHLY, CDR2 FYNNEI. Trimming pared 8 bases from V and 0 bases from J, leaving 12 bases between.

This chain links TRBV11-1 with TRBJ2-7; D possibly corresponds to TRBD2 (5 bases). CDR1 and CDR2 from the germline V gene are SGHAT and FQDESV (reference sequence). The CDR3 runs to 15 residues. Trimming removed 4 bases from V and 0 bases from J, with 13 bases in between. CDR3 in amino acids: CASSSAGVSSYEQYF. In DNA form, the CDR3 reads TGTGCCAGCAGCTCAGCCGGGGTAAGCTCCTACGAGCAGTACTTC.

The chain uses TRBV29-1 and TRBJ2-1; TRBD2 matches at 11 bases. The germline V gene encodes CDR1 SQVTM and CDR2 ANQGSEA. The CDR3 spans 14 residues. With V trimmed by 4 bases and J by 15 bases, 14 bases remained unmatched. The CDR3 DNA follows: TGCAGCGTTGGACAGGGGGTAGCGGGAGGGCGTGGGTTCTTC. Translated: CSVGQGVAGGRGFF.

This rearrangement joins TRBV7-9 to TRBJ2-1; 10 bases are a match to TRBD2. In germline, CDR1 is SEHNR, CDR2 FQNEAQ (reference sequence). The V segment lost 5 bases and the J segment 10 bases; nucleotides outside the gene matches: 8. CDR3 size: 14 residues. The DNA of the CDR3 is TGTGCCAGCAGCCACGACACTAGCGGGGACGAGCAGTTCTTC. This gives the protein CASSHDTSGDEQFF.

The gene calls are TRBV21-1 and TRBJ1-3. TRBV21-1 is marked as a pseudogene. This CDR3 region has 14 residues. The CDR3 sequence: CASRGWESRNTIYF. Here the CDR3 DNA reads TGTGCCAGCAGGGGATGGGAGAGTAGAAACACCATATATTTT.

The chain is built from TRBV5-1 and TRBJ2-7, with D perhaps TRBD1 (5 bases). This CDR3 has 13 amino acids. Germline V gene sequence: CDR1 SGHRS, CDR2 YFSETQ. V lost 5 bases and J 0 bases, leaving 9 bases between the germline ends. The CDR3 DNA reads TGCGCCAGCAGTCGCACAGGCTCCTACGAGCAGTACTTC. Protein sequence: CASSRTGSYEQYF.

This chain uses TRBV5-5 with TRBJ2-5, with TRBD1 as a possible D gene (6 bases). The CDR3 is 13 residues long. The V and J ends lost 1 base and 2 bases respectively, with 6 bases between them. Germline CDR1 SGHKS, CDR2 YYEKEE (reference sequence). The CDR3 DNA follows: TGTGCCAGCAGCTTGCAGGGGCAAGAGACCCAGTACTTC. Its protein is CASSLQGQETQYF. The whole variable domain, remainder taken from reference TRBV5-5 and TRBJ2-5, is DAGVTQSPTHLIKTRGQQVTLRCSPISGHKSVSWYQQVLGQGPQFIFQYYEKEERGRGNFPDRFSARQFPNYSSELNVNALLLGDSALYLCASSLQGQETQYFGPGTRLLVL.

The gene calls are TRBV4-1 and TRBJ1-3; D may be TRBD1 (5 bases). The CDR3 spans 18 residues. The V end was cut by 0 bases, the J end by 12 bases, with 27 bases between. Germline V gene lookup returns CDR1 MGHRA and CDR2 YSYEKL. CDR3 nucleotide sequence: TGCGCCAGCAGCCAAGATTTTCTTCTAACAGGAGCCGGTGGGGTCATATATTTT. This translates into CASSQDFLLTGAGGVIYF.

CDR3: CASSEGGVGNQPQHF. The CDR3 bases are TGTGCCAGCAGTGAGGGAGGGGTGGGAAATCAGCCCCAGCATTTT. The chain has TRBV2 and TRBJ1-5; tentative D call: TRBD1 (5 bases). The CDR3 loop spans 15 amino acids. Germline CDR1 is SNHLY and CDR2 is FYNNEI. V was cut by 3 bases and J by 4 bases, with 13 bases left in between.

CDR3 region: CAAPKGQRGSYNEQFF. As DNA, the CDR3 is TGTGCCGCCCCCAAGGGCCAGCGGGGCTCCTACAATGAGCAGTTCTTC. The chain carries TRBV2 and TRBJ2-1; 7 bases match TRBD2. Unmatched junction bases numbered 13, after V lost 11 bases and J lost 0 bases. The germline CDR1 and CDR2 sequences are SNHLY and FYNNEI. CDR3 length: 16 residues.

Concerning this clone: Compared with germline, one end of the junction differs, possibly owing to a read error. The V call is TRBV7-7, the J call TRBJ2-1, with a tentative D call TRBD2 (6 bases). Germline loops: CDR1 SSHAT, CDR2 FNYEAQ (reference sequence). This CDR3 comprises 16 residues. CDR3 protein: CASSLSLDGSYNEQFF. The CDR3 coding sequence is TGTGCTAGCAGCTTATCCTTGGACGGGAGCTACAATGAGCAGTTCTTC.

The CDR3 bases are TGTGCCAGCAGCTTCTCCGGGACAGGGGGCTACGAGCAGTACTTC. This codes for CASSFSGTGGYEQYF. The chain links TRBV7-9 to TRBJ2-7, with 11 bases fitting TRBD1. The CDR3 contains 15 residues. The V gene end was trimmed by 3 bases and the J gene end by 3 bases; junction bases not matched to a gene: 4. Germline V gives CDR1 SEHNR, CDR2 FQNEAQ (reference sequence). Variable domain in full (rest from reference TRBV7-9 and TRBJ2-7): DTGVSQNPRHKITKRGQNVTFRCDPISEHNRLYWYRQTLGQGPEFLTYFQNEAQLEKSRLLSDRFSAERPKGSFSTLEIQRTEQGDSAMYLCASSFSGTGGYEQYFGPGTRLTVT.

The chain has TRBV5-1 and TRBJ2-3; 8 bases match TRBD2. CDR1 and CDR2 from the germline V gene are SGHRS and YFSETQ. The V and J ends lost 3 bases and 4 bases, in that order; junction bases with no gene match: 10. The CDR3 spans 16 residues. The CDR3 loop reads CASSSGLAPAADTQYF. CDR3 DNA: TGCGCCAGCAGCTCCGGACTAGCTCCGGCGGCAGATACGCAGTATTTT.

This sequence joins TRBV28 and TRBJ1-2, with a possible D match to TRBD1 (6 bases). Germline V gives CDR1 MDHEN, CDR2 SYDVKM. With 6 bases removed from V and 9 bases from J, the gap between germline ends came to 20 bases. This CDR3 has 14 residues. The CDR3 loop reads CASRQTGLVDRYTF. DNA for the CDR3: TGTGCCAGCAGACAAACAGGGTTGGTGGATCGCTACACCTTC.

The chain uses TRBV25-1 and TRBJ1-2, with D perhaps matching TRBD1 (5 bases). This CDR3 has 13 residues. CDR1 is MGHDK and CDR2 is SYGVNS in the germline V gene. Trimming stripped 2 bases from V and 8 bases from J, with 12 bases between. CDR3: CASSEPAGGGYTF. The DNA for the CDR3 is TGTGCCAGCAGTGAACCCGCCGGGGGGGGCTACACCTTC.

This chain connects TRBV6-1 to TRBJ2-5; D unresolved. CDR1 is MNHNS and CDR2 is SASEGT in the germline V gene. Deletions cut 1 base from V and 3 bases from J, with 9 bases between. CDR3 size: 14 residues. The CDR3 sequence: CASSEGALKETQYF. CDR3 coding DNA: TGTGCCAGCAGTGAAGGAGCGCTGAAAGAGACCCAGTACTTC.

The chain has TRBV28 and TRBJ1-5; D not resolved. The germline V and J ends were trimmed by 6 bases and 0 bases, with 12 bases remaining between them. Germline CDR1 MDHEN, CDR2 SYDVKM. The CDR3 is made up of 15 amino acids. Written as DNA, the CDR3 is TGTGCCAGCAGCCTGAGAGGATATAGCAATCAGCCCCAGCATTTT. The encoded protein is CASSLRGYSNQPQHF. Variable domain in full (rest from reference TRBV28 and TRBJ1-5): DVKVTQSSRYLVKRTGEKVFLECVQDMDHENMFWYRQDPGLGLRLIYFSYDVKMKEKGDIPEGYSVSREKKERFSLILESASTNQTSMYLCASSLRGYSNQPQHFGDGTRLSIL.

The gene calls are TRBV19 and TRBJ1-5; D remains ambiguous. V gave up 3 bases and J gave up 15 bases, with 18 bases separating them. Germline values: CDR1 LNHDA, CDR2 SQIVND (reference sequence). This CDR3 is 13 amino acids long. CDR3: CASSMGISRGRHF. The DNA of the CDR3 is TGTGCCAGTAGTATGGGCATAAGTCGAGGGCGGCATTTT.

The chain couples TRBV11-2 to TRBJ2-4, with 9 bases fitting TRBD2. CDR1 and CDR2 from the germline V gene are SGHAT and FQNNGV. The CDR3 is 17 amino acids. The V segment lost 5 bases and the J segment 5 bases; nucleotides outside the gene matches: 13. In nucleotides, the CDR3 is TGTGCCAGCAGCCCCGGGGCTAGCGGGATTGAACAAAACATTCAGTACTTC. Translated: CASSPGASGIEQNIQYF. Using reference TRBV11-2 and TRBJ2-4 for the parts outside the CDR3, the full variable domain is EAGVAQSPRYKIIEKRQSVAFWCNPISGHATLYWYQQILGQGPKLLIQFQNNGVVDDSQLPKDRFSAERLKGVDSTLKIQPAKLEDSAVYLCASSPGASGIEQNIQYFGAGTRLSVL.

This clone was detected only a few times. V is TRBV6-1 and J is TRBJ2-7; 7 bases line up with TRBD1. Looked up from germline, CDR1 is MNHNS and CDR2 is SASEGT. There are 13 residues in the CDR3. J gave up 5 bases and V 11 bases, and 12 bases lay outside the gene matches. This CDR3 is CAGEGGGRDEQYF. Written as DNA, the CDR3 is TGTGCCGGGGAAGGGGGCGGTCGGGACGAGCAGTACTTC.

This chain connects TRBV28 to TRBJ1-2, with TRBD1 matching over 11 bases. V lost 8 bases, J lost 8 bases, and 10 bases stayed unmatched. The CDR3 runs 14 residues. Germline values: CDR1 MDHEN, CDR2 SYDVKM. The CDR3 loop is CASGETGTGGGYTF. The CDR3 DNA follows: TGTGCCAGCGGAGAAACCGGGACAGGGGGAGGCTACACCTTC.

This chain connects TRBV9 to TRBJ2-7; TRBD1 aligns across 8 bases. Germline-derived CDR1 and CDR2 are SGDLS and YYNGEE. The CDR3 has 15 amino acids. V was clipped by 0 bases and J by 4 bases; unmatched bases: 6. The CDR3 DNA reads TGTGCCAGCAGCGTAGGAGGGACAGGACCTTACGAGCAGTACTTC. As protein: CASSVGGTGPYEQYF.

This chain joins TRBV30 and TRBJ2-7; 11 bases fit TRBD2. Germline V gives CDR1 GTSNPN, CDR2 SVGIG (reference sequence). This CDR3 has 21 amino acids. J lost 2 bases, V lost 1 base, and 22 bases had no gene match. In nucleotides, the CDR3 is TGTGCCTGGAGTGAGGTTTTCGGGACTAGCGGCATCCAACTGCCACCCTACGAGCAGTACTTC. Protein product: CAWSEVFGTSGIQLPPYEQYF.

The V and J genes are TRBV11-2 and TRBJ2-3; no reliable D call. The V gene lost 3 bases and the J gene lost 0 bases, with 10 bases spanning the gap. The length of the CDR3 is 15 residues. CDR1 and CDR2 from the germline V gene are SGHAT and FQNNGV. The CDR3 bases are TGTGCCAGCAGCTTTGGAGCAGCTAGCACAGATACGCAGTATTTT. Translating it yields CASSFGAASTDTQYF.

The chain employs TRBV28 and TRBJ2-1; D is perhaps TRBD1 (5 bases). Trimming took off 3 bases at V and 3 bases at J, with 15 bases between the two ends. The V gene's germline CDR1 is MDHEN and CDR2 SYDVKM. The CDR3 extends over 16 amino acids. For the CDR3, the DNA is TGTGCCAGCAGTTTGACGCAGGGTCGCGGCTACAATGAGCAGTTCTTC. The encoded protein is CASSLTQGRGYNEQFF.

About this clone itself: The sample contains more than one DNA sequence encoding this CDR3. V usage is TRBV30 and J usage is TRBJ1-2; 8 bases align to TRBD1. From germline, CDR1 is GTSNPN and CDR2 SVGIG (reference sequence). The CDR3 runs 12 residues. Losses at the gene ends were 1 base for V and 14 bases for J; bases not matched to a gene: 9. The CDR3: CAWSEQGVAYTF. The CDR3 nucleotides are TGTGCCTGGAGTGAACAGGGGGTAGCGTATACCTTC.